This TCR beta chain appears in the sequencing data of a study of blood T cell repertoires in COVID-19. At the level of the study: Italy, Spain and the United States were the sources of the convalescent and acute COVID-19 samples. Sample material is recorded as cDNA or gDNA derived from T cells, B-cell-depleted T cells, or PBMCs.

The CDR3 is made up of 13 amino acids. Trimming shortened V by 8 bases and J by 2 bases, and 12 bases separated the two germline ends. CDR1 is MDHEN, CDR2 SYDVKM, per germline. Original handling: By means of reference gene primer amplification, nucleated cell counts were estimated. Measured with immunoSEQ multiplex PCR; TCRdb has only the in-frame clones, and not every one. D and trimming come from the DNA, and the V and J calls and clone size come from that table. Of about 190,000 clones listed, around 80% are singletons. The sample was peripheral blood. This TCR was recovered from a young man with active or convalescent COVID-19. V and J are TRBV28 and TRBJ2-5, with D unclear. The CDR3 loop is CASEESLQETQYF. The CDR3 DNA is TGTGCCAGCGAAGAGAGTTTACAAGAGACCCAGTACTTC. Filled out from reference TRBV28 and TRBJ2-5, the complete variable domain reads DVKVTQSSRYLVKRTGEKVFLECVQDMDHENMFWYRQDPGLGLRLIYFSYDVKMKEKGDIPEGYSVSREKKERFSLILESASTNQTSMYLCASEESLQETQYFGPGTRLLVL.